These 16 T cell receptor beta chains were all obtained from the same sample, sequenced in a study of siplizumab effects on memory and regulatory T cells. Method: immunoSEQ multiplex PCR; TCRdb's copy keeps in-frame clones and lacks some. The sample carries 70,000 to 95,000 clones, around 97% recorded once. The sequenced material came from naive CD4+ T cells sorted from blood. All receptors derive from a human donor in good health.

V usage is TRBV10-3 and J usage is TRBJ2-1; possibly TRBD2 for D (5 bases). CDR1 is ENHRY, CDR2 SYGVKD, per germline. This CDR3 comprises 16 residues. Trimming left V 5 bases short and J 6 bases short, with 20 bases between. CDR3 sequence reads: CAISSQQRVTGNEQFF. Written as DNA, the CDR3 is TGTGCCATCAGTTCTCAACAGAGGGTCACGGGCAATGAGCAGTTCTTC.

V is TRBV29-1 and J is TRBJ1-2; no reliable D call. Per germline, CDR1 SQVTM and CDR2 ANQGSEA. The germline V and J ends were trimmed by 6 bases and 3 bases, with 17 bases remaining between them. The CDR3 covers 14 residues. The CDR3 region has the DNA TGCAGCGTCCGCCCGGGTCTTCAGGACTATGGCTACACCTTC. It yields the protein CSVRPGLQDYGYTF.

This clone was detected once. The chain combines TRBV19 with TRBJ1-3; D gene unclear. The CDR3 length is 14 residues. Per the germline V gene, CDR1 is LNHDA and CDR2 is SQIVND (reference sequence). Between the trimmed V and J ends, which lost 1 base and 3 bases, there was a span of 7 bases. In DNA, the CDR3 is TGTGCCAGTAGTATAGGCGTGGATGGAAACACCATATATTTT. This gives the protein CASSIGVDGNTIYF.

The chain is built from TRBV4-3 and TRBJ2-1; 9 positions agree with TRBD2. The CDR3 length is 16 residues. Germline V gene lookup returns CDR1 LGHNA and CDR2 YSLEER. V was clipped by 1 base and J by 4 bases; unmatched bases: 5. The CDR3 is CASSQGLAGIYNEQFF. In DNA form, the CDR3 reads TGCGCCAGCAGCCAAGGGCTAGCGGGGATATACAATGAGCAGTTCTTC.

In nucleotides, the CDR3 is TGTGCCACCAGCAGAGATCGAGGGCAGGGGTGGGGCACCGGGGAGCTGTTTTTT. Amino acids: CATSRDRGQGWGTGELFF. The V gene is TRBV15, the J gene TRBJ2-2; tentative D call: TRBD1 (6 bases). This CDR3 region has 18 residues. Germline assignment: CDR1 LNHNV and CDR2 YYDKDF (reference sequence). Trimming removed 0 bases at V and 4 bases at J, with 18 bases between.

The gene calls are TRBV28 and TRBJ2-2; TRBD1 aligns across 9 bases. Germline trimming cut 8 bases from V and 6 bases from J; bases unmatched to any gene: 10. Germline loops: CDR1 MDHEN, CDR2 SYDVKM. This CDR3 region has 15 residues. CDR3 in DNA: TGTGCCAGCCTTGGGGGGACAGGGAAGGCCGGGGAGCTGTTTTTT. Protein: CASLGGTGKAGELFF.

The V and J genes are TRBV27 and TRBJ2-5, with TRBD2 matching 8 bases. Unmatched junction bases numbered 8, after V lost 6 bases and J lost 5 bases. CDR3 length: 14 residues. Germline V gene lookup returns CDR1 MNHEY and CDR2 SMNVEV (reference sequence). CDR3 residues: CASSGGGTSETQYF. Written as DNA, the CDR3 is TGTGCCAGCAGCGGGGGGGGTACTAGTGAGACCCAGTACTTC.

This chain joins TRBV6-5 and TRBJ2-7; D is uncertain. CDR3 length: 12 amino acids. Trimming shortened V by 5 bases and J by 4 bases, and 9 bases separated the two germline ends. CDR1 and CDR2 from the germline V gene are MNHEY and SVGAGI. The CDR3 loop is CASSPDRYEQYF. CDR3 sequence (DNA): TGTGCCAGCAGTCCAGACCGATACGAGCAGTACTTC.

The genes are TRBV5-1 and TRBJ2-6, with TRBD1 matching 7 bases. The CDR3 contains 19 residues. J was trimmed by 4 bases and V by 0 bases; bases with no gene match: 13. The germline V gene has CDR1 SGHRS and CDR2 YFSETQ. In DNA form, the CDR3 reads TGCGCCAGCAGCTTGGGGGCAGGGGGAACCATGTCCGGGGCCAACGTCCTGACTTTC. Protein sequence: CASSLGAGGTMSGANVLTF.

This chain links TRBV11-3 with TRBJ1-2, with D unresolved. CDR1 is SGHNT, CDR2 YENEEA, per germline. This CDR3 has 14 residues. V lost 4 bases to trimming and J lost 7 bases, with 16 bases between them. CDR3 bases: TGTGCCAGCAGCTCACCTCGGGGAGGGAGTGGCTACACCTTC. Its translation is CASSSPRGGSGYTF.

The chain is built from TRBV10-3 and TRBJ2-1, with 7 bases matching TRBD2. Trimming took 7 bases from V and 10 from J; bases not matched to a gene: 16. The germline gives CDR1 ENHRY, CDR2 SYGVKD. CDR3 length: 15 amino acids. The CDR3 bases are TGTGCCATCATGAGGAGCGGGGCGATGGGCCTAGAGCAGTTCTTC. It translates to CAIMRSGAMGLEQFF.

The chain uses TRBV19 and TRBJ2-2; D might be TRBD1 or TRBD2, each matching 5 bases. Germline CDR1 is LNHDA and CDR2 is SQIVND (reference sequence). The germline V and J ends were trimmed by 0 bases and 1 base, with 9 bases remaining between them. This CDR3 is built from 16 residues. CDR3 region: CASSIDRGGNTGELFF. In nucleotides, the CDR3 is TGTGCCAGTAGTATAGATCGGGGCGGGAACACCGGGGAGCTGTTTTTT.

The chain carries TRBV7-3 and TRBJ2-5; TRBD2 is a possible D gene (6 bases). V was trimmed by 2 bases and J by 2 bases, leaving 9 bases between them. The germline V gene has CDR1 SGHTA and CDR2 FQGTGA. CDR3 size: 14 residues. CDR3 nucleotide sequence: TGTGCCAGCAGCTTAGGGGGGAGGCAAGAGACCCAGTACTTC. Translated: CASSLGGRQETQYF.

CDR3 DNA: TGTGCCAGCAGCTCCCAGATTCTCGGGGACAGGGGGGGCTACACCTTC. It translates to CASSSQILGDRGGYTF. This chain uses TRBV11-2 with TRBJ1-2, with TRBD1 matching 11 bases. The CDR3 is made up of 16 amino acids. Germline-derived CDR1 and CDR2 are SGHAT and FQNNGV. V was pared by 4 bases and J by 8 bases, with 12 bases of the junction left unmatched.

The J gene is TRBJ2-7, the V gene TRBV5-1, with 7 bases lining up with TRBD2. Losses at the gene ends were 2 bases for V and 4 bases for J; bases not matched to a gene: 9. The germline CDR1 and CDR2 sequences are SGHRS and YFSETQ. The CDR3 loop spans 15 amino acids. CDR3 sequence reads: CASSFRYSGEYEQYF. CDR3 sequence (DNA): TGCGCCAGCAGCTTCCGATACAGCGGGGAATACGAGCAGTACTTC.

The genes are TRBV2 and TRBJ1-6; maybe TRBD1 (5 bases). Trimming cost V 6 bases and J 8 bases, with 11 bases left between them. Germline CDR1 SNHLY, CDR2 FYNNEI. The CDR3 is made up of 13 amino acids. In DNA form, the CDR3 reads TGTGCCAGCAGCTTCGACAGAGATTCACCCCTCCACTTT. Amino acids: CASSFDRDSPLHF.